The 25 T cell receptor beta chains below come from one sample, sequenced in a study of identical twins. TCRdb itself ran the 5' RACE reads through MiXCR, one entry per CDR3 protein. The top ten clones hold 0.25% to 0.3% of a sample with 1,800,000 or so distinct CDR3 sequences, around 29% of them seen once. The sample taken for sequencing was cord blood. All receptors derive from a newborn girl in good health.

About this clonotype itself: One end of the junction does not line up with germline, which may come from a read error. The V and J genes are TRBV11-2 and TRBJ2-7, with D tentatively TRBD2 (6 bases). The CDR3 runs to 17 residues. Germline CDR1 and CDR2: SGHAT and FQNNGV. CDR3 bases: TGTGCCAGCAGCTTAGAGCGGGATATCGTATTCTCCTACGAGCGGTACTTC. Translated: CASSLERDIVFSYERYF.

This clonotype has a count of ten or more. CDR3 sequence reads: CASSRDQETQYF. CDR3 sequence (DNA): TGCGCCAGCAGCCGAGACCAAGAGACCCAGTACTTC. V and J are TRBV5-1 and TRBJ2-5; D is unclear. The CDR3 is 12 residues long. V gave up 4 bases and J gave up 0 bases, with 4 bases separating them. Germline CDR1 SGHRS, CDR2 YFSETQ.

This clonotype occurred once. This sequence joins TRBV27 and TRBJ1-4; 9 nucleotides match TRBD1. Germline values: CDR1 MNHEY, CDR2 SMNVEV (reference sequence). The CDR3 loop spans 17 amino acids. The V segment lost 6 bases and the J segment 5 bases; nucleotides outside the gene matches: 13. CDR3 residues: CASRSYPGTGTNEKLFF. The CDR3 region has the DNA TGTGCCAGCAGAAGTTACCCCGGGACAGGGACCAATGAAAAACTGTTTTTT.

The rearrangement links TRBV19 to TRBJ2-5; TRBD2 aligns across 8 bases. The tail of the sequence fits TRBJ2-7 better, so the J call may be wrong. The CDR3 contains 14 residues. From germline, CDR1 is LNHDA and CDR2 SQIVND (reference sequence). The CDR3 is CASSIGLAPYEQYF. The CDR3 DNA reads TGTGCCAGTAGTATTGGACTAGCCCCCTACGAGCAGTACTTC.

The chain has TRBV11-2 and TRBJ2-7, with TRBD1 matching over 9 bases. Per germline, CDR1 SGHAT and CDR2 FQNNGV. The CDR3 loop spans 14 amino acids. With V trimmed by 5 bases and J by 10 bases, 12 bases remained unmatched. CDR3 amino acids: CASSARDRELEQYF. As DNA, the CDR3 is TGTGCCAGCAGCGCCCGGGACAGGGAGCTCGAACAGTACTTC. The full variable domain, rest sourced from reference TRBV11-2 and TRBJ2-7, is EAGVAQSPRYKIIEKRQSVAFWCNPISGHATLYWYQQILGQGPKLLIQFQNNGVVDDSQLPKDRFSAERLKGVDSTLKIQPAKLEDSAVYLCASSARDRELEQYFGPGTRLTVT.

V is TRBV10-3 and J is TRBJ2-3, with 11 nucleotides matching TRBD1. The J segment lost 5 bases and the V segment lost 6 bases, leaving 4 bases of the junction unmatched. The CDR3 covers 14 residues. Per germline, CDR1 ENHRY and CDR2 SYGVKD. In DNA form, the CDR3 reads TGTGCCATCAGGAGGACAGGGGGCATAGATACGCAGTATTTT. Its protein product is CAIRRTGGIDTQYF.

In its sample, this clonotype was seen a few times. The chain recombines TRBV20-1 with TRBJ2-1; D possibly corresponds to TRBD2 (6 bases). CDR1 DFQATT and CDR2 SNEGSKA come from the germline V gene (reference sequence). The V gene lost 0 bases and the J gene lost 10 bases, with 16 bases spanning the gap. The CDR3 length is 14 residues. DNA of the CDR3: TGCAGTGCTAGAGAACCGACCCTAACTAGCGAGCAGTTCTTC. The encoded protein is CSAREPTLTSEQFF.

This clonotype was seen ten or more times. This chain links TRBV20-1 with TRBJ2-3; 11 nucleotides line up with TRBD1. Trimming took 2 bases from V and 5 from J; bases not matched to a gene: 6. Germline V CDR1 and CDR2: DFQATT, SNEGSKA (reference sequence). There are 15 residues in the CDR3. The CDR3 sequence is CSARRTGGVGDTQYF. CDR3 coding DNA: TGCAGTGCTAGAAGGACAGGGGGCGTCGGAGATACGCAGTATTTT.

The gene calls are TRBV20-1 and TRBJ2-7, with 8 bases fitting TRBD1. After removal of 3 bases from V and 3 bases from J, the junction contained 4 bases not matched to a gene. The germline V gene encodes CDR1 DFQATT and CDR2 SNEGSKA (reference sequence). The CDR3 has 13 amino acids. The CDR3 DNA reads TGCAGTGCTAGCGGACAGGGTTACTACGAGCAGTACTTC. This codes for CSASGQGYYEQYF.

Details on this clonotype: Relative to the germline gene, one junction end is altered; a read error may explain this. The chain combines TRBV30 with TRBJ1-2, with TRBD1 as a possible D gene (6 bases). This CDR3 contains 14 residues. The V gene's germline CDR1 is GTSNPN and CDR2 SVGIG (reference sequence). For the CDR3, the DNA is TGTGCCTGGAGGACTGGGACAACTAACTATGACTACACCTTC. This translates into CAWRTGTTNYDYTF.

On this clonotype: Mismatch with germline at one junction end may stem from a read error. The chain combines TRBV12-3 or TRBV12-4 with TRBJ2-3, with D perhaps assigned TRBD1 or TRBD2 (5 bases each). CDR3 size: 13 residues. The DNA of the CDR3 is TGTGCCAGCAGTAGGGACCGCACAGATGCGCAGTATTTT. It is translated as CASSRDRTDAQYF.

There are many counts of this clonotype. The rearrangement uses TRBV7-9 and TRBJ2-7, with D perhaps TRBD2 (6 bases). Trimming shortened V by 3 bases and J by 1 base, and 19 bases separated the two germline ends. The CDR3 loop spans 17 amino acids. Germline CDR1 SEHNR, CDR2 FQNEAQ (reference sequence). The CDR3 region has the DNA TGTGCCAGCAGCTTTCTTGATCCCGGTCGGGGGTCCTACGAGCAGTACTTC. Translation gives CASSFLDPGRGSYEQYF. Full variable domain (rest looked up from reference TRBV7-9 and TRBJ2-7): DTGVSQNPRHKITKRGQNVTFRCDPISEHNRLYWYRQTLGQGPEFLTYFQNEAQLEKSRLLSDRFSAERPKGSFSTLEIQRTEQGDSAMYLCASSFLDPGRGSYEQYFGPGTRLTVT.

The V and J genes are TRBV9 and TRBJ2-1; 10 bases align to TRBD2. The tail of the sequence fits TRBJ2-7 better, so the J call may be wrong. CDR1 and CDR2 from the germline V gene are SGDLS and YYNGEE. The CDR3 sequence is 16 residues long. The CDR3 bases are TGTGCCAGCAGCGTGCACCTAGCGGGAGTCTACAATGAGCAGTACTTC. It encodes CASSVHLAGVYNEQYF.

The CDR3 coding sequence is TGTGCCAGCAGTTTTAGGGTGGTCGTCCCCTCTGGGGCCAACGTCCTGACTTTC. This sequence encodes CASSFRVVVPSGANVLTF. The gene calls are TRBV28 and TRBJ2-6; D not resolved. Trimming cost V 3 bases and J 0 bases, with 15 bases left between them. Germline CDR1 is MDHEN and CDR2 is SYDVKM. This CDR3 contains 18 residues.

This clonotype showed up just a few times. The V and J genes are TRBV7-2 and TRBJ2-7; 12 nucleotides match TRBD2. Matching the DNA end better, TRBJ2-5 makes the J call doubtful. CDR3 length: 16 residues. Germline assignment: CDR1 SGHTA and CDR2 FQGNSA. The CDR3 sequence: CASSLVTSGRRVTQYF. In DNA form, the CDR3 reads TGTGCCAGCAGCTTAGTTACTAGCGGGAGGAGGGTGACCCAGTACTTC.

The chain uses TRBV2 and TRBJ2-7; 11 nucleotides match TRBD2. After removal of 11 bases from V and 0 bases from J, the junction contained 6 bases not matched to a gene. CDR3 length equals 14 residues. Germline lookup yields CDR1 SNHLY and CDR2 FYNNEI. CDR3 sequence (DNA): TGTGCCGGAAAGGGACTAGCGGCCTCCTACGAGCAGTACTTC. Its translation is CAGKGLAASYEQYF.

In this sample, this clonotype turned up a few times. In DNA, the CDR3 is TGCGCCAGCAGCCAAATTGGGCTGAGCACAGATACGCAGTATTTT. It encodes CASSQIGLSTDTQYF. This chain uses TRBV4-1 with TRBJ2-3; D is unresolved. Germline V gene data show CDR1 as MGHRA and CDR2 as YSYEKL. Trimming cost V 2 bases and J 0 bases, with 9 bases left between them. CDR3 size: 15 residues.

This clonotype was observed a handful of times. This chain uses TRBV6-1 with TRBJ2-3, with 13 bases fitting TRBD2. Germline-derived CDR1 and CDR2 are MNHNS and SASEGT. With V trimmed by 5 bases and J by 3 bases, 11 bases remained unmatched. This CDR3 contains 18 residues. CDR3 DNA: TGTGCCAGCAGTCCAACCCGGACTAGCGGGAGAGAAACAGATACGCAGTATTTT. It codes for CASSPTRTSGRETDTQYF.

The rearrangement uses TRBV9 and TRBJ2-7; D gene ambiguous. The DNA end is more similar to TRBJ2-5, so the J call may be wrong. The V gene's germline CDR1 is SGDLS and CDR2 YYNGEE. CDR3 length: 13 amino acids. CDR3 sequence: CASSPSPRETQYF. The CDR3 nucleotides read TGTGCCAGCAGCCCATCGCCGCGTGAGACCCAGTACTTC.

V usage is TRBV19 and J usage is TRBJ2-5; a weak D match, TRBD1 (7 bases). CDR1 is LNHDA, CDR2 SQIVND, per germline (reference sequence). The CDR3 sequence is 14 residues long. Trimming removed 9 bases at V and 11 bases at J, with 25 bases between. CDR3 nucleotides: TGTGCCAGCGCCGGAGGGACAGTGAACAATGAGCAGTACTTC. Protein sequence: CASAGGTVNNEQYF.

About this clonotype: One junction end disagrees with the germline gene, perhaps due to a read error. The chain is built from TRBV7-2 and TRBJ1-2; possible D gene TRBD1, 6 bases. The germline gives CDR1 SGHTA, CDR2 FQGNSA. This CDR3 spans 14 amino acids. CDR3 bases: TGTGCCGGCAGCCTACTACAGGGTATCTATGGCTACACCTTC. Its protein is CAGSLLQGIYGYTF.

The rearrangement uses TRBV9 and TRBJ2-3, with 14 positions matching TRBD2. Germline CDR1 is SGDLS and CDR2 is YYNGEE. This CDR3 spans 19 amino acids. J was trimmed by 5 bases and V by 0 bases; bases with no gene match: 11. This chain's CDR3 is CASSVALGVGLAGGDTQYF. The CDR3 DNA follows: TGTGCCAGCAGCGTAGCTTTAGGCGTAGGACTAGCGGGAGGAGATACGCAGTATTTT.

The genes are TRBV5-1 and TRBJ1-2; 8 nucleotides match TRBD1. The CDR3 consists of 13 residues. The germline CDR1 and CDR2 sequences are SGHRS and YFSETQ. V was clipped by 7 bases and J by 6 bases; unmatched bases: 8. The CDR3 reads CASGDRGEDGYTF. Here the CDR3 DNA reads TGCGCCAGCGGCGACAGGGGAGAGGATGGCTACACCTTC.

The rearrangement joins TRBV9 to TRBJ1-2; D perhaps matches TRBD1 (5 bases). V lost 3 bases and J 3 bases, leaving 12 bases between the germline ends. The length of the CDR3 is 14 residues. Germline V gives CDR1 SGDLS, CDR2 YYNGEE. This CDR3 reads CASSAHRNYYGYTF. The CDR3 bases are TGTGCCAGCAGCGCCCACAGGAATTACTATGGCTACACCTTC.

This clonotype appeared a few times. This sequence joins TRBV20-1 and TRBJ2-4; 7 nucleotides agree with TRBD2. The end of the DNA aligns better with TRBJ2-7, so the J call may be wrong. Germline CDR1 is DFQATT and CDR2 is SNEGSKA (reference sequence). The CDR3 has 15 amino acids. This chain's CDR3 is CSATPPRTRDYEQYF. The CDR3 region has the DNA TGCAGTGCTACCCCCCCGAGGACTAGGGACTACGAGCAGTACTTC.